Listed below are T cell receptor beta chains from one sample, sequenced in a study of response to subunit inactivated influenza vaccine. Each CDR3 protein gets one entry after TCRdb re-called the RT-PCR reads with MiXCR. The table records a few hundred thousand distinct CDR3 sequences, 21% of them present only once. Sequenced material: PBMCs from blood, taken approximately 20 months after vaccination. The source of these receptors is a man aged 45 to 70 who received an inactivated influenza vaccine. CDR3s include the opening cysteine and the closing phenylalanine or tryptophan. D genes are given only for firm matches. Expanded clones are given a class, and other clones once, few, many or no size at all.

abundance,v_gene,d_gene,j_gene,CDR3nt,CDR3aa
few,TRBV5-1,TRBD2,TRBJ2-1,TGCGCCAGCAGCTCGGGACTAGCGGTTTTAAGCTCCTACAATGAGCAGTTCTTC,CASSSGLAVLSSYNEQFF
-,TRBV12-5,-,TRBJ1-3,TGTGCTAGTGGTTTTGCGGGCTCTGGAAACACCATATATTTT,CASGFAGSGNTIYF
-,TRBV5-1,TRBD2,TRBJ2-3,TGCGCCAGCACCTGGGGACTAGCGGGTTCCATTGGAGATACGCAGTATTTT,CASTWGLAGSIGDTQYF
-,TRBV29-1,-,TRBJ2-1,TGCAGCGGTCAACCCGGGAGCCATCCCAATGAGCAGTTCTTC,CSGQPGSHPNEQFF
few,TRBV5-1,-,TRBJ2-5,TGCGCCAGCAGCTTCCGCAGACAGCTCCAGGGCGGAGAGACCCAGTACTTC,CASSFRRQLQGGETQYF
many,TRBV9,TRBD2,TRBJ2-2,TGTGCCAGCAGCGTAGGTGGACTAGCGGGAGGTAACACCGGGGAGCTGTTTTTT,CASSVGGLAGGNTGELFF
-,TRBV7-8,TRBD2,TRBJ2-1,TGTGCCAGCAGCTTCGGGAGGAATGAGCAGTTCTTC,CASSFGRNEQFF
few,TRBV4-3,-,TRBJ1-1,TGCGCCAGCAGCCAAGGGATTCAGGGCGGGAGGACAGCTTTCTTT,CASSQGIQGGRTAFF
few,TRBV4-3,TRBD2,TRBJ2-1,TGCGCCAGCAGCCCGGGGACTAGCGGGGGGGTTCACCACTCCTACAATGAGCAGTTCTTC,CASSPGTSGGVHHSYNEQFF
-,TRBV18,-,TRBJ1-4,TGTGCCAGCTCACCGGACGAAAAACTGTTTTTT,CASSPDEKLFF
many,TRBV5-1,-,TRBJ2-4,TGCGCCAGCAGCTTGAACGCCTTGCAGAACATTCAGTACTTC,CASSLNALQNIQYF
few,TRBV10-3,TRBD1,TRBJ2-4,TGTGCCATCAGCCTCGGGACAGGGGAGGTTCAGTACTTC,CAISLGTGEVQYF
-,TRBV20-1,-,TRBJ1-4,TGCAGTGCTAGAGAGGGCAGTGTTGCAACTAATGAAAAACTGTTTTTT,CSAREGSVATNEKLFF
many,TRBV20-1,-,TRBJ1-1,TGCAGTGCTAGAGATCTCCCCGAAGCTTTCTTT,CSARDLPEAFF
-,TRBV7-2,-,TRBJ1-2,TGTGCCAGCAGCTTAGGCAGGGACGGCTATGGCTACACCTTC,CASSLGRDGYGYTF
-,TRBV20-1,TRBD1,TRBJ2-1,TGCAGTGCTCCGACAGGGGCCTACAATGAGCAGTTCTTC,CSAPTGAYNEQFF
few,TRBV9,-,TRBJ2-1,TGTGCCAGCAGCGTATCTACCGCTAACAATGAGCAGTTCTTC,CASSVSTANNEQFF
-,TRBV12-3/TRBV12-4,-,TRBJ1-2,TGTGCCAGCAGTTTGGGGGGAGCAGATGGCTACACCTTC,CASSLGGADGYTF
-,TRBV20-1,TRBD2,TRBJ2-1,TGCAGTGCTAGAGATTTCGGGACTAGCAGCAATGAGCAGTTCTTC,CSARDFGTSSNEQFF
-,TRBV5-1,-,TRBJ2-3,TGCGCCAGCAGCCCCGGACTTACCTTGGGGGCCACAGATACGCAGTATTTT,CASSPGLTLGATDTQYF
many,TRBV7-8,-,TRBJ1-3,TGTGCCAGCAGCTTATTACCCTCAAGCACCATATATTTT,CASSLLPSSTIYF
many,TRBV2,-,TRBJ1-1,TGTGCCAGCAGGCCCTACCGGTCGGGGAACACTGAAGCTTTCTTT,CASRPYRSGNTEAFF
few,TRBV2,-,TRBJ2-3,TGTGCCATCAACGAACAGTTCACAGATACGCAGTATTTT,CAINEQFTDTQYF
many,TRBV12-3/TRBV12-4,TRBD2,TRBJ2-4,TGTGCCAGCAGCTCGGGACTAGCGGGGGAAAACATTCAGTACTTC,CASSSGLAGENIQYF
few,TRBV20-1,TRBD2,TRBJ2-1,TGCAGTGCTAGAGGCCCGGGACTAGCTCCCCGTGAGCAGTTCTTC,CSARGPGLAPREQFF
once,TRBV28,-,TRBJ2-7,TGTGCCAGCAGACCACCCGTCGGGACGGCATTCTACGAGCAGTACTTC,CASRPPVGTAFYEQYF
once,TRBV9,TRBD2,TRBJ2-7,TGTGCCAGCAGCGTCGGAGCGGGAGACTACGAGCAGTACTTC,CASSVGAGDYEQYF
few,TRBV21-1,-,TRBJ2-4,TGTGCCAGATCTATGGGGCCCAAAAACATTCAGTACTTC,CARSMGPKNIQYF
few,TRBV6-2/TRBV6-3,-,TRBJ1-1,TGTGCCAGCAGTTACAACTTTAGGGGGACCTACACTGAAGCTTTCTTT,CASSYNFRGTYTEAFF
-,TRBV20-1,TRBD1,TRBJ1-5,TGCAGTGCTAGAGAGAACAGGGGGCTGAGCAATCAGCCCCAGCATTTT,CSARENRGLSNQPQHF
few,TRBV28,-,TRBJ1-1,TGTGCCAGCAGTTTAGTTAGGGGAGTTACTGAAGCTTTCTTT,CASSLVRGVTEAFF
-,TRBV29-1,-,TRBJ1-1,TGCAGCGTGGGCGTGACACTGGCGAACACTGAAGCTTTCTTT,CSVGVTLANTEAFF
many,TRBV20-1,-,TRBJ1-1,TGCAGTGTTAGGACGGTTGAAGCTTTCTTT,CSVRTVEAFF
few,TRBV16,-,TRBJ1-5,TGTGCCAGCAGCCCATTCGGGCCACTCCCCGAGGGCAATCAGCCCCAGCATTTT,CASSPFGPLPEGNQPQHF
-,TRBV5-1,-,TRBJ1-1,TGCGCCAGCAGCCCGCCGGGGTTATACACTGAAGCTTTCTTT,CASSPPGLYTEAFF
few,TRBV28,-,TRBJ2-4,TGTGCCCACCAGGCCTGGGACAAAAACATTCAGTACTTC,CAHQAWDKNIQYF
few,TRBV7-9,TRBD1,TRBJ1-6,TGTGCCAGCAATCCGGGACAGGGGAAGAATTCACCCCTCCACTTT,CASNPGQGKNSPLHF
-,TRBV5-1,-,TRBJ1-2,TGCGCCAGCAGCTCGGATCCTAACTATGGCTACACCTTC,CASSSDPNYGYTF
-,TRBV11-2,-,TRBJ2-1,TGTGCCAGCAGCTTAGATTGGGGACAATACAATGAGCAGTTCTTC,CASSLDWGQYNEQFF
-,TRBV6-2/TRBV6-3,TRBD1,TRBJ2-1,TGTGCCAGCAGTTACCCGCCCTACAATGGGACAGCCACCTTCTACAATGAGCAGTTCTTC,CASSYPPYNGTATFYNEQFF
many,TRBV6-2/TRBV6-3,-,TRBJ1-1,TGTGCCAGCAGTCATACCGGGAGTTCGAACACTGAAGCTTTCTTT,CASSHTGSSNTEAFF
-,TRBV12-2,-,TRBJ1-5,TGTGCAAGTCGCTTCCCGGACAGGATATTCAATCAGCCCCAGCATTTT,CASRFPDRIFNQPQHF
-,TRBV3-1,-,TRBJ2-5,TGTGCCAGCAGCCAGACACAGGGAAGGGAGACCCAGTACTTC,CASSQTQGRETQYF
few,TRBV4-1,-,TRBJ2-7,TGCGCCAGCAGCCAAGATATTGGGGTCTACGAGCAGTACTTC,CASSQDIGVYEQYF
-,TRBV11-2,TRBD2,TRBJ2-1,TGTGCCAGCAGCTTAGTCTTAGGGAGGGGTTACAATGAGCAGTTCTTC,CASSLVLGRGYNEQFF
-,TRBV6-5,TRBD1,TRBJ2-2,TGTGCCAGCAGTAACGACAACAGGGGGCTGGGGGAGCTGTTTTTT,CASSNDNRGLGELFF
-,TRBV6-5,-,TRBJ2-7,TGTGCCAGCAGTTTATTGGGGTCCCTCTACGAGCAGTACTTC,CASSLLGSLYEQYF
few,TRBV9,-,TRBJ2-3,TGTGCCAGCAGCGTATTCGCGGCTAGCACAGATACGCAGTATTTT,CASSVFAASTDTQYF
few,TRBV29-1,-,TRBJ2-3,TGCAGCGTTGGGGGCAGGGCCACAGATACGCAGTATTTT,CSVGGRATDTQYF
-,TRBV7-2,TRBD2,TRBJ2-1,TGTGCCAGCACCGTAGCGGGGGGAGCCCTCAATGAGCAGTTCTTC,CASTVAGGALNEQFF
-,TRBV7-2,-,TRBJ2-5,TGTGCCAGCAGCCCAAGGGAAGAGACCCAGTACTTC,CASSPREETQYF
-,TRBV20-1,TRBD2,TRBJ2-3,TGCAGTGCTGAGCTCCTATTAGCGGGGGGTGACACAGATACGCAGTATTTT,CSAELLLAGGDTDTQYF